The table lists the clone carrying this T cell receptor beta chain with a few counts. The sample is drawn from a study of blood T cell repertoires in COVID-19. Study details: COVID-19 samples, acute and convalescent, were from the United States, Italy and Spain.

The CDR3 totals 16 residues. CDR1 is MNHEY, CDR2 SMNVEV, per germline (reference sequence). The junction had 8 bases not matched to a gene; V was cut back by 4 bases and J by 4 bases. In the original workflow: Amplification with reference gene primers provided the estimates of nucleated cell counts. Method: immunoSEQ multiplex PCR; TCRdb's copy keeps in-frame clones and lacks some. V, J and clone size derive from that table, while D and trimming were established from the DNA sequence. Among about 130,000 clones listed, 80% to 85% were seen once. The sequencing input was peripheral blood. The V and J genes are TRBV27 and TRBJ1-5; 9 nucleotides agree with TRBD1. This sequence originates from a woman in her 30s who had recovered from COVID-19. CDR3 bases: TGTGCCAGCAGTTCGGAAGGGACAGGGAGTAATCAGCCCCAGCATTTT. Translation gives CASSSEGTGSNQPQHF.